This paragraph reports one T cell receptor beta chain. The data derive from a study of blood T cell repertoires in COVID-19. In the study overall: Samples came from the United States, Italy and Spain, spanning acute and convalescent COVID-19. Sources were T cells, B-cell-depleted T cells, or PBMCs; the material itself was cDNA or gDNA.

The CDR3 has 14 amino acids. CDR1 and CDR2 from the germline V gene are LGHDT and YNNKEL (reference sequence). V gave up 4 bases and J gave up 3 bases, with 12 bases separating them. Per the original data handling: Counts of nucleated cells, estimated from reference gene primer amplification, were obtained. The assay was immunoSEQ multiplex PCR, and TCRdb's table has in-frame clones only and misses some. Clone size and the V and J calls come from that table; the DNA yielded D and trimming. The repertoire holds 130,000 or so clones, with 75% to 90% as singletons. The gene calls are TRBV3-1 (or the pseudogene TRBV3-2) and TRBJ2-5, with D perhaps TRBD2 (6 bases). The clonotype originates from a human donor in a cohort sampled during active COVID-19. The sample taken for sequencing was peripheral blood. Written as DNA, the CDR3 is TGTGCCAGCAGCCCAACTTCGGGGGAAGAGACCCAGTACTTC. Encoded protein: CASSPTSGEETQYF.